These 30 T cell receptor beta chains came from one sample sequenced in a study of cytomegalovirus exposure and HLA in healthy donors. PCR involved 60 Vbeta and 13 Jbeta primers. Sequenced by immunoSEQ multiplex PCR; TCRdb stores in-frame clones only, minus some. The sample lists over 60,000 clones, about four fifths occurring once. The sequenced material came from PBMCs. The source of these receptors is a woman in her 30s in good health and CMV-seronegative.

The chain has TRBV18 and TRBJ1-3; perhaps TRBD1 as D (6 bases). Germline CDR1 KGHSH, CDR2 LQKENI. Between the trimmed V and J ends, which lost 3 bases and 0 bases, there was a span of 18 bases. The CDR3 sequence is 18 residues long. CDR3 sequence: CASSPQGRGSFSGNTIYF. The CDR3 bases are TGTGCCAGCTCACCCCAGGGCAGGGGAAGCTTCTCTGGAAACACCATATATTTT.

The V and J genes are TRBV18 and TRBJ2-1, with unresolved D. Trimming took off 0 bases at V and 1 base at J, with 10 bases between the two ends. The CDR3 covers 16 residues. CDR1 is KGHSH, CDR2 LQKENI, per germline. CDR3 protein: CASSPPTYKSYNEQFF. CDR3 in DNA: TGTGCCAGCTCACCACCGACTTACAAGTCCTACAATGAGCAGTTCTTC.

The chain links TRBV7-3 to TRBJ2-5; TRBD1 aligns across 9 bases. This CDR3 is 14 amino acids long. Germline V CDR1 and CDR2: SGHTA, FQGTGA. With 5 bases clipped from V and 4 bases from J, the junction kept 5 bases outside the gene matches. For the CDR3, the DNA is TGTGCCAGCAGCCTAGACAGGGGGGGAGAGACCCAGTACTTC. Translated: CASSLDRGGETQYF.

This chain joins TRBV6-5 and TRBJ2-7, with 7 bases lining up with TRBD1. Trimming removed 3 bases from V and 5 bases from J; junction bases left unmatched: 10. The germline V gene has CDR1 MNHEY and CDR2 SVGAGI. CDR3 length: 15 residues. CDR3 DNA: TGTGCCAGCAGTTATTTGAACAGGGGACCCAACGAGCAGTACTTC. It translates to CASSYLNRGPNEQYF.

CDR3 sequence (DNA): TGTGCCAGCAATCTGAGAAACGATGGAAACACCATATATTTT. Protein: CASNLRNDGNTIYF. V gene TRBV2 combines with J gene TRBJ1-3; D not certain. This CDR3 region has 14 residues. V was pared by 7 bases and J by 3 bases, with 13 bases between. Looked up from germline, CDR1 is SNHLY and CDR2 is FYNNEI.

This sequence joins TRBV12-5 and TRBJ2-1, with TRBD2 matching over 10 bases. Per germline, CDR1 LGHNT and CDR2 FRNRAP. J lost 0 bases, V lost 5 bases, and 7 bases had no gene match. This CDR3 has 17 amino acids. Here the CDR3 reads CASGPSGRAPSYNEQFF. Here the CDR3 DNA reads TGTGCTAGTGGTCCCAGCGGGAGGGCCCCCTCCTACAATGAGCAGTTCTTC.

The chain combines TRBV4-1 with TRBJ2-1; 16 nucleotides match TRBD2. J lost 10 bases, V lost 0 bases, and 6 bases had no gene match. Germline assignment: CDR1 MGHRA and CDR2 YSYEKL. The CDR3 is 17 amino acids. The CDR3 is CASSQDWGLAGGREQFF. The CDR3 coding sequence is TGCGCCAGCAGCCAAGACTGGGGACTAGCGGGAGGGCGGGAGCAGTTCTTC.

The V and J genes are TRBV7-2 and TRBJ2-5; TRBD2 is a possible D gene (6 bases). The CDR3 runs 14 residues. V lost 5 bases and J 5 bases, leaving 15 bases between the germline ends. CDR1 and CDR2 from the germline V gene are SGHTA and FQGNSA. In DNA, the CDR3 is TGTGCCAGCAGCCGAAATCTAGCGTGGGAGACCCAGTACTTC. It specifies CASSRNLAWETQYF.

The chain uses TRBV29-1 and TRBJ2-3; D is unclear. The CDR3 contains 11 residues. Germline loops: CDR1 SQVTM, CDR2 ANQGSEA. V was shortened by 4 bases and J by 3 bases, with 5 bases between the two germline ends. CDR3 protein: CSVASTDTQYF. CDR3 coding DNA: TGCAGCGTTGCTAGTACAGATACGCAGTATTTT.

The CDR3 protein is CASSPFPSPRDTQYF. CDR3 nucleotides: TGTGCCAGCAGCCCTTTCCCGTCGCCTCGGGATACGCAGTATTTT. V gene TRBV7-8 combines with J gene TRBJ2-3; no clear D. The length of the CDR3 is 15 residues. The germline CDR1 and CDR2 sequences are SGHVS and FQNEAQ. V lost 5 bases and J lost 6, with 18 bases in between.

The rearrangement uses TRBV20-1 and TRBJ1-1; tentatively, D is TRBD1 (6 bases). This CDR3 has 11 residues. Germline lookup yields CDR1 DFQATT and CDR2 SNEGSKA (reference sequence). The V and J ends lost 6 bases and 4 bases respectively, with 9 bases between them. The CDR3 sequence is CSATGFTEAFF. CDR3 in DNA: TGCAGTGCAACAGGGTTCACTGAAGCTTTCTTT.

This sequence joins TRBV21-1 and TRBJ2-7; TRBD2, the table's D call, was not compared with the DNA. TRBV21-1 is noted as a pseudogene. The CDR3 sequence is 11 residues long. CDR3 region: CASSNEDEQYF. In DNA, the CDR3 is TGTGCCAGCAGCAATGAGGACGAGCAGTACTTC.

This clone was counted only a few times. The V and J genes are TRBV29-1 and TRBJ2-6; 8 bases agree with TRBD1. This CDR3 spans 14 amino acids. Losses at the gene ends were 5 bases for V and 4 bases for J; bases not matched to a gene: 4. Germline V gene data show CDR1 as SQVTM and CDR2 as ANQGSEA. The CDR3 is CSVRTGQGANVLTF. The CDR3 DNA follows: TGCAGCGTTAGGACAGGGCAGGGGGCCAACGTCCTGACTTTC. Variable domain in full (rest from reference TRBV29-1 and TRBJ2-6): SAVISQKPSRDICQRGTSLTIQCQVDSQVTMMFWYRQQPGQSLTLIATANQGSEATYESGFVIDKFPISRPNLTFSTLTVSNMSPEDSSIYLCSVRTGQGANVLTFGAGSRLTVL.

This rearrangement joins TRBV5-6 to TRBJ2-1; D is perhaps TRBD1 (6 bases). Germline V CDR1 and CDR2: SGHDT, YYEEEE. CDR3 length: 16 residues. V dropped 4 bases and J dropped 6 bases, with 20 bases sitting between them. DNA of the CDR3: TGTGCCAGCAGCCTGGCCCCGGGACAACCCCCCAATGAGCAGTTCTTC. This sequence encodes CASSLAPGQPPNEQFF. The whole variable domain, filled in from reference TRBV5-6 and TRBJ2-1, reads DAGVTQSPTHLIKTRGQQVTLRCSPKSGHDTVSWYQQALGQGPQFIFQYYEEEERQRGNFPDRFSGHQFPNYSSELNVNALLLGDSALYLCASSLAPGQPPNEQFFGPGTRLTVL.

The rearrangement uses TRBV11-2 and TRBJ2-7; 7 bases agree with TRBD2. Germline loops: CDR1 SGHAT, CDR2 FQNNGV. CDR3 length: 15 amino acids. Losses at the gene ends were 1 base for V and 6 bases for J; bases not matched to a gene: 9. The CDR3 DNA is TGTGCCAGCAGCTTAGGGGGCGGACTAGTTATCGAGCAGTACTTC. This codes for CASSLGGGLVIEQYF.

The chain combines TRBV6-6 with TRBJ2-2; maybe TRBD1 (6 bases). Between the trimmed V and J ends, which lost 7 bases and 4 bases, there was a span of 16 bases. The CDR3 runs to 15 residues. The V gene's germline CDR1 is MNHNY and CDR2 SVGAGI (reference sequence). The CDR3 sequence: CASTYGDKRTGELFF. In nucleotides, the CDR3 is TGTGCCAGCACGTACGGGGACAAGCGCACCGGGGAGCTGTTTTTT.

This clone was seen a few times. The chain employs TRBV10-2 and TRBJ2-2; the match to TRBD2 covers 10 bases. V shed 3 bases and J 4 bases; nucleotides not matched to a gene: 5. The CDR3 contains 16 residues. Germline values: CDR1 WSHSY, CDR2 SAAADI. The CDR3 coding sequence is TGCGCCAGCAGTGAACTCCCTAGCGGGAGCACCGGGGAGCTGTTTTTT. Its protein is CASSELPSGSTGELFF.

The J gene is TRBJ1-1, the V gene TRBV28; 8 positions agree with TRBD1. Trimming at V came to 6 bases and at J to 0 bases, leaving 9 bases not matched to a gene. Germline-derived CDR1 and CDR2 are MDHEN and SYDVKM. The CDR3 totals 16 residues. The CDR3 is CASRGTGKTMNTEAFF. The CDR3 coding sequence is TGTGCCAGCAGGGGGACAGGCAAGACAATGAACACTGAAGCTTTCTTT.

This rearrangement joins TRBV28 to TRBJ2-2, with TRBD2 matching 7 bases. The germline gives CDR1 MDHEN, CDR2 SYDVKM. The ends lost 7 bases at V and 3 bases at J; junction bases unmatched: 8. There are 15 residues in the CDR3. In nucleotides, the CDR3 is TGTGCCAGCACCCTCGGGCGGGGGTACACCGGGGAGCTGTTTTTT. Protein product: CASTLGRGYTGELFF.

The genes are TRBV29-1 and TRBJ2-1; TRBD2 aligns across 8 bases. The ends lost 3 bases at V and 7 bases at J; junction bases unmatched: 5. CDR3 length: 13 amino acids. CDR1 SQVTM and CDR2 ANQGSEA come from the germline V gene. The CDR3 is CSVEVGRENEQFF. The DNA of the CDR3 is TGCAGCGTTGAGGTCGGGAGGGAAAATGAGCAGTTCTTC.

This chain connects TRBV2 to TRBJ2-2; TRBD1 matches 7 bases. Germline V gives CDR1 SNHLY, CDR2 FYNNEI. V shed 11 bases and J 5 bases; nucleotides not matched to a gene: 17. The length of the CDR3 is 16 residues. The CDR3 nucleotides read TGTGCCTCGGTAAAGGGGGCAGGGCTAAGAACCGGGGAGCTGTTTTTT. Its protein product is CASVKGAGLRTGELFF.

J is TRBJ1-1 and V is TRBV30, with D possibly TRBD1 on 5 matching bases. The CDR3 has 14 residues. CDR1 and CDR2 from the germline V gene are GTSNPN and SVGIG (reference sequence). V was pared by 0 bases and J by 1 base, with 9 bases between. The CDR3 here is CAWSVGGANTEAFF. CDR3 in DNA: TGTGCCTGGAGTGTGGGAGGGGCGAACACTGAAGCTTTCTTT. Full variable domain (missing parts from reference TRBV30 and TRBJ1-1): SQTIHQWPATLVQPVGSPLSLECTVEGTSNPNLYWYRQAAGRGLQLLFYSVGIGQISSEVPQNLSASRPQDRQFILSSKKLLLSDSGFYLCAWSVGGANTEAFFGQGTRLTVV.

V is TRBV11-2 and J is TRBJ1-4; perhaps TRBD1 as D (5 bases). The CDR3 totals 17 residues. Per the germline V gene, CDR1 is SGHAT and CDR2 is FQNNGV. V was clipped by 5 bases and J by 0 bases, with 16 bases between them. CDR3 sequence (DNA): TGTGCCAGCAGCCCAGGGCTGGGAACCGCAACTAATGAAAAACTGTTTTTT. This encodes CASSPGLGTATNEKLFF.

The J gene is TRBJ1-2, the V gene TRBV2; the match to TRBD1 covers 7 bases. This CDR3 has 17 residues. The germline CDR1 and CDR2 sequences are SNHLY and FYNNEI. V trimming: 5 bases; J trimming: 4 bases; junction bases outside the gene matches: 16. CDR3 loop: CASSLRQGGEESYGYTF. CDR3 nucleotides: TGTGCCAGCAGTCTCAGGCAAGGGGGCGAGGAAAGCTATGGCTACACCTTC.

In its sample, this clone was seen a few times. The chain has TRBV25-1 and TRBJ1-2; a weak D match, TRBD1 (5 bases). CDR3 length equals 14 residues. Trimming shortened V by 5 bases and J by 2 bases, and 12 bases separated the two germline ends. The germline CDR1 and CDR2 sequences are MGHDK and SYGVNS. This CDR3 is CASSPLGGNYGYTF. The CDR3, as DNA: TGTGCCAGCAGTCCTCTCGGGGGGAACTATGGCTACACCTTC.

V is TRBV27 and J is TRBJ1-1, with D perhaps matching TRBD1 (5 bases). Germline CDR1 reads MNHEY; CDR2 reads SMNVEV (reference sequence). CDR3 length: 14 amino acids. Trimming removed 0 bases at V and 4 bases at J, with 9 bases between. CDR3 bases: TGTGCCAGCAGTTTATCGCAGGGTGCCACTGAAGCTTTCTTT. Translated, it gives CASSLSQGATEAFF.

This chain joins TRBV18 and TRBJ2-1; D is possibly TRBD2 (6 bases). Germline values: CDR1 KGHSH, CDR2 LQKENI. V lost 4 bases and J lost 7, with 14 bases in between. The CDR3 length is 14 residues. This CDR3 is CASSRGREANEQFF. DNA for the CDR3: TGTGCCAGCTCACGGGGCAGGGAGGCAAATGAGCAGTTCTTC.

The genes are TRBV5-4 and TRBJ2-1, with 9 positions matching TRBD2. Germline CDR1 is SGHNT and CDR2 is YYREEE (reference sequence). This CDR3 has 15 residues. V was clipped by 0 bases and J by 6 bases; unmatched bases: 4. The CDR3 sequence is CASSLGAGGPNEQFF. CDR3 DNA: TGTGCCAGCAGCTTGGGAGCGGGAGGTCCCAATGAGCAGTTCTTC.

The gene calls are TRBV7-2 and TRBJ2-7, with D possibly TRBD1 on 6 matching bases. Deletions cut 1 base from V and 5 bases from J, with 12 bases between. In germline, CDR1 is SGHTA, CDR2 FQGNSA. This CDR3 comprises 14 residues. CDR3 sequence (DNA): TGTGCCAGCAGCTTAGACGGGACACTCGACGAGCAGTACTTC. This translates into CASSLDGTLDEQYF. Full variable domain (remainder filled in from reference TRBV7-2 and TRBJ2-7): GAGVSQSPSNKVTEKGKDVELRCDPISGHTALYWYRQSLGQGLEFLIYFQGNSAPDKSGLPSDRFSAERTGGSVSTLTIQRTQQEDSAVYLCASSLDGTLDEQYFGPGTRLTVT.

The CDR3 DNA is TGTGCCAGCACCGACGGAGGGACAGGGAAACTCGATACGCAGTATTTT. As protein: CASTDGGTGKLDTQYF. V gene TRBV6-6 combines with J gene TRBJ2-3; 9 bases line up with TRBD1. The germline gives CDR1 MNHNY, CDR2 SVGAGI (reference sequence). CDR3 length: 16 amino acids. V shed 7 bases, J shed 6 bases, and the junction held 14 bases outside the gene matches.